The next 20 T cell receptor beta chains were all read from a single sample in a study of Graves' ophthalmopathy and Graves' hyperthyroidism. The TCR beta CDR3 regions underwent amplification from RNA transcripts. HTBI-primed first-round RT-PCR preceded second-round multiplex PCR. MiXCR was run by TCRdb on the multiplex PCR reads, yielding one entry per CDR3 protein. Here the sample spans about 640,000 distinct CDR3 sequences, 35% to 50% being singletons. Material: peripheral blood. These receptors were taken from an adult man with Graves' ophthalmopathy.

The table lists this clonotype with a few counts. The gene calls are TRBV18 and TRBJ1-6, with D unclear. Per the germline V gene, CDR1 is KGHSH and CDR2 is LQKENI. The CDR3 is 14 residues long. V was trimmed by 2 bases and J by 5 bases, leaving 7 bases between them. In nucleotides, the CDR3 is TGTGCCAGCTCACCAGGGAACCATAATTCACCCCTCCACTTT. Protein product: CASSPGNHNSPLHF.

V usage is TRBV2 and J usage is TRBJ2-7, with 7 bases matching TRBD1. Germline trimming cut 6 bases from V and 4 bases from J; bases unmatched to any gene: 12. Germline CDR1 is SNHLY and CDR2 is FYNNEI. This CDR3 comprises 15 residues. In DNA form, the CDR3 reads TGTGCCAGCAGGACCCTTCGGGACAGTTCTTACGAGCAGTACTTC. Residues: CASRTLRDSSYEQYF.

This clonotype was seen at least ten times. The chain is built from TRBV29-1 and TRBJ2-7; D not certain. CDR1 and CDR2 (germline): SQVTM, ANQGSEA. V lost 3 bases to trimming and J lost 5 bases, with 17 bases between them. This CDR3 spans 14 amino acids. DNA of the CDR3: TGCAGCGTTGAGGCCACGATAGGGTCAGACGAGCAGTACTTC. Translated: CSVEATIGSDEQYF.

This clonotype was detected only once. This chain links TRBV15 with TRBJ1-1; D is uncertain. The CDR3 contains 15 residues. V lost 3 bases and J lost 1, with 12 bases in between. Germline V gene data show CDR1 as LNHNV and CDR2 as YYDKDF (reference sequence). This CDR3 reads CATSSPRRGNTEAFF. CDR3 nucleotide sequence: TGTGCCACCAGCAGCCCCCGTCGAGGGAACACTGAAGCTTTCTTT.

In regard to this clonotype: An end of the junction differs from the germline gene, which may be a read error. The chain links TRBV19 to TRBJ2-5, with 8 bases lining up with TRBD1. Germline assignment: CDR1 LNHDA and CDR2 SQIVND (reference sequence). The CDR3 runs to 16 residues. Here the CDR3 DNA reads TGTGCCAGTAGTTTGGAGACAGGGGTCGACCAAGAGGCCCAGTACTTC. Translation gives CASSLETGVDQEAQYF. Full variable domain (rest looked up from reference TRBV19 and TRBJ2-5): DGGITQSPKYLFRKEGQNVTLSCEQNLNHDAMYWYRQDPGQGLRLIYYSQIVNDFQKGDIAEGYSVSREKKESFPLTVTSAQKNPTAFYLCASSLETGVDQEAQYFGPGTRLLVL.

The rearrangement joins TRBV20-1 to TRBJ2-7, with D perhaps assigned TRBD1 or TRBD2 (5 bases each). V was shortened by 6 bases and J by 2 bases, with 23 bases between the two germline ends. The CDR3 length is 16 residues. Germline V gene data show CDR1 as DFQATT and CDR2 as SNEGSKA (reference sequence). The CDR3 coding sequence is TGCAGTGCGGAAATGGGACCGAGTGGCTACACCTACGAGCAGTACTTC. Translation gives CSAEMGPSGYTYEQYF.

In this sample, this clonotype turned up many times. This sequence joins TRBV29-1 and TRBJ2-7; D might be TRBD1 (6 bases). V was pared by 4 bases and J by 1 base, with 11 bases between. Germline V gene data show CDR1 as SQVTM and CDR2 as ANQGSEA. This CDR3 spans 13 amino acids. The CDR3 protein is CSVATGRSYEQYF. The CDR3 DNA reads TGCAGCGTTGCGACAGGTCGGTCCTACGAGCAGTACTTC.

CDR3 nucleotides: TGTGCCAAGGGGGGACAGGGCGGAGAGACCCAGTACTTC. Translating it yields CAKGGQGGETQYF. The J gene is TRBJ2-5, the V gene TRBV2, with 9 nucleotides matching TRBD1. Germline trimming cut 10 bases from V and 4 bases from J; bases unmatched to any gene: 7. CDR1 and CDR2 from the germline V gene are SNHLY and FYNNEI. This CDR3 comprises 13 residues.

This clonotype was picked up many times. The V and J genes are TRBV4-1 and TRBJ1-5, with D unresolved. This CDR3 spans 15 amino acids. Looked up from germline, CDR1 is MGHRA and CDR2 is YSYEKL. Trimming shortened V by 4 bases and J by 5 bases, and 15 bases separated the two germline ends. CDR3 sequence: CASSRDFGDDQPQHF. The CDR3 coding sequence is TGCGCCAGCAGCCGAGATTTCGGGGATGATCAGCCCCAGCATTTT.

The chain joins TRBV7-2 to TRBJ1-5; 8 nucleotides align to TRBD1. The CDR3 loop spans 15 amino acids. With 1 base clipped from V and 5 bases from J, the junction kept 4 bases outside the gene matches. Germline V gene lookup returns CDR1 SGHTA and CDR2 FQGNSA. The CDR3 coding sequence is TGTGCCAGCAGCTTAGGGACAGGGCTCCATCAGCCCCAGCATTTT. The encoded protein is CASSLGTGLHQPQHF.

The chain employs TRBV9 and TRBJ2-2; D unclear. The CDR3 contains 18 residues. Germline lookup yields CDR1 SGDLS and CDR2 YYNGEE. The V gene lost 3 bases and the J gene lost 2 bases, with 20 bases spanning the gap. In DNA, the CDR3 is TGTGCCAGCAGCGACCGTTCCGGGTTATCGCTCAACACCGGGGAGCTGTTTTTT. The encoded protein is CASSDRSGLSLNTGELFF.

This rearrangement joins TRBV20-1 to TRBJ2-7; 9 bases fit TRBD2. The CDR3 sequence is 14 residues long. In germline, CDR1 is DFQATT, CDR2 SNEGSKA (reference sequence). The V segment lost 6 bases and the J segment 5 bases; nucleotides outside the gene matches: 11. This CDR3 reads CSATGSGRRHEQYF. The CDR3 nucleotides read TGCAGTGCCACGGGTAGCGGGAGAAGGCACGAGCAGTACTTC.

The V call is TRBV5-1, the J call TRBJ2-2, with 9 bases fitting TRBD1. V dropped 3 bases and J dropped 1; count of bases not matched to a gene: 4. The V gene's germline CDR1 is SGHRS and CDR2 YFSETQ. The CDR3 has 16 amino acids. CDR3 DNA sequence: TGCGCCAGCAGCTCCGGGACAGGGTTGAACACCGGGGAGCTGTTTTTT. This sequence encodes CASSSGTGLNTGELFF.

The chain couples TRBV10-3 to TRBJ1-2, with 9 nucleotides matching TRBD1. The CDR3 runs 14 residues. The ends lost 3 bases at V and 2 bases at J; junction bases unmatched: 1. From germline, CDR1 is ENHRY and CDR2 SYGVKD. CDR3 region: CAISDGTGNYGYTF. DNA of the CDR3: TGTGCCATCAGTGACGGGACAGGGAACTATGGCTACACCTTC.

In regard to this clonotype: A read error may account for a junction end that differs from germline. This chain links TRBV7-2 with TRBJ1-4; the match to TRBD1 covers 7 bases. Germline V gene data show CDR1 as SGHTA and CDR2 as FQGNSA. This CDR3 contains 18 residues. The DNA of the CDR3 is TGCGCCAGCAGCCAAGAAACGAAGGGGGCCGCAACTAATGAAAAACTGTTTTTT. It specifies CASSQETKGAATNEKLFF.

The table lists this clonotype with a few counts. This rearrangement joins TRBV10-3 to TRBJ2-2; D may be TRBD2 (5 bases). The CDR3 runs to 14 residues. In germline, CDR1 is ENHRY, CDR2 SYGVKD. Trimming pared 4 bases from V and 1 base from J, leaving 7 bases between. The CDR3 sequence: CAISGGVNTGELFF. CDR3 coding DNA: TGTGCCATCAGTGGGGGAGTGAACACCGGGGAGCTGTTTTTT.

CDR3 bases: TGTGCCAGCAGCCCGGGAGGGTGGTGGTTGGGCAACACTGAAGCTTTCTTT. Translation: CASSPGGWWLGNTEAFF. The genes are TRBV11-2 and TRBJ1-1; D not resolved. Germline lookup yields CDR1 SGHAT and CDR2 FQNNGV. CDR3 size: 17 residues. V lost 5 bases and J 2 bases, leaving 21 bases between the germline ends.

This clonotype was observed many times. The V gene is TRBV5-1, the J gene TRBJ2-7; D not certain. The CDR3 runs 13 residues. V was cut by 2 bases and J by 7 bases, with 13 bases left in between. The germline V gene encodes CDR1 SGHRS and CDR2 YFSETQ. The DNA of the CDR3 is TGCGCCAGCAGCTTAAAACCAGGCGCAGAGCAGTACTTC. Protein sequence: CASSLKPGAEQYF.

This clonotype occurred many times. This chain connects TRBV7-6 to TRBJ1-2; D unresolved. Trimming cost V 5 bases and J 0 bases, with 16 bases left between them. This CDR3 contains 16 residues. Germline V gene lookup returns CDR1 SGHVS and CDR2 FNYEAQ. CDR3 bases: TGTGCCAGCAGCCGTAGCGTGTGGAGGACTAACTATGGCTACACCTTC. Protein sequence: CASSRSVWRTNYGYTF. The full variable domain, rest sourced from reference TRBV7-6 and TRBJ1-2, is GAGVSQSPRYKVTKRGQDVALRCDPISGHVSLYWYRQALGQGPEFLTYFNYEAQQDKSGLPNDRFSAERPEGSISTLTIQRTEQRDSAMYRCASSRSVWRTNYGYTFGSGTRLTVV.

This clonotype appeared many times. V gene TRBV12-3 or TRBV12-4 combines with J gene TRBJ2-7, with no clear D. Trimming removed 10 bases at V and 4 bases at J, with 17 bases between. The CDR3 is 13 amino acids. In DNA form, the CDR3 reads TGTGCCACCTCTCATGGGGAAGGATACGAGCAGTACTTC. This gives the protein CATSHGEGYEQYF.